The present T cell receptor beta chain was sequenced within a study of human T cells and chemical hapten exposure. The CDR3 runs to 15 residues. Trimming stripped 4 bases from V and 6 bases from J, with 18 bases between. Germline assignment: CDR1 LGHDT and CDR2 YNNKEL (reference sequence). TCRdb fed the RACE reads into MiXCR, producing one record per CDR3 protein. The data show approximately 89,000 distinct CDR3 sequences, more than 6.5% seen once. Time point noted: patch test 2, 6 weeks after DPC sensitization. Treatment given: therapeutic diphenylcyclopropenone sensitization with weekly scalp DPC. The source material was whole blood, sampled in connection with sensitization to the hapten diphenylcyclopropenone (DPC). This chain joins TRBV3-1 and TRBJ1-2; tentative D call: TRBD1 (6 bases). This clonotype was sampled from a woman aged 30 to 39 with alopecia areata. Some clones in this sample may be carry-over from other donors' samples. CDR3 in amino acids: CASSLRSPGGNGYTF. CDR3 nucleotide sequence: TGTGCCAGCAGCCTTCGATCCCCGGGGGGCAATGGCTACACCTTC.